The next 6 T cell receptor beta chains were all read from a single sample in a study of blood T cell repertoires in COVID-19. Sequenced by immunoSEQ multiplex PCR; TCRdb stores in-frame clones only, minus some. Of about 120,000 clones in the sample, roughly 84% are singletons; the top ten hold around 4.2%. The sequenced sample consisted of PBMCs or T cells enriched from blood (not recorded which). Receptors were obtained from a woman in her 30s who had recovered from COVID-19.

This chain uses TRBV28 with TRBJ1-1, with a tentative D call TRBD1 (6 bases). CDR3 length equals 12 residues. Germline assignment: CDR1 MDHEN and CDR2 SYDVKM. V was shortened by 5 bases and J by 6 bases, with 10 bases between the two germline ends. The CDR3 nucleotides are TGTGCCAGCAGTAGGTCAGGGGCTGAAGCTTTCTTT. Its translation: CASSRSGAEAFF.

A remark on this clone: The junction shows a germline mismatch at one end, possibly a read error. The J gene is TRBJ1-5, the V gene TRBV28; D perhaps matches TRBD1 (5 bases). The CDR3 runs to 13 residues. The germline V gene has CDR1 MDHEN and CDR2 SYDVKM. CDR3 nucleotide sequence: TGTGCCAGCACTTTAAGGGGACTTCAGCCCCAGCATTTT. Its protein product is CASTLRGLQPQHF.

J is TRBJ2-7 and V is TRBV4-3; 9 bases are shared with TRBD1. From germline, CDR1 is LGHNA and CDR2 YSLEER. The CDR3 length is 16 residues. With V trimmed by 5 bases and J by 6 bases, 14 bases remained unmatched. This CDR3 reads CASSADSGQGGVEQYF. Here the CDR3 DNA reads TGCGCCAGCAGCGCTGACTCGGGACAGGGAGGGGTCGAGCAGTACTTC.

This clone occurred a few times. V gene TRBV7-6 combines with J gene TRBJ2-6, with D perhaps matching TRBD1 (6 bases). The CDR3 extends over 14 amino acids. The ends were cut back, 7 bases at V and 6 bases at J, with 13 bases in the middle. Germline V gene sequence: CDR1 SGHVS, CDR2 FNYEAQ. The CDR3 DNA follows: TGTGCCAGCATGGACAGACGCAAGGCCAACGTCCTGACTTTC. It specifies CASMDRRKANVLTF. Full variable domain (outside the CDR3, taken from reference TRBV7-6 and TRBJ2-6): GAGVSQSPRYKVTKRGQDVALRCDPISGHVSLYWYRQALGQGPEFLTYFNYEAQQDKSGLPNDRFSAERPEGSISTLTIQRTEQRDSAMYRCASMDRRKANVLTFGAGSRLTVL.

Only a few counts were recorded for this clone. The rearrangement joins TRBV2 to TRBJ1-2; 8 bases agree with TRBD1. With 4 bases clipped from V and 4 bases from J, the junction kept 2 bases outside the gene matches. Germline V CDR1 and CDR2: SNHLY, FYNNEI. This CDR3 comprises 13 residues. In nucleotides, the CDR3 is TGTGCCAGCAGTGGACAGGGGCCCTATGGCTACACCTTC. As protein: CASSGQGPYGYTF.

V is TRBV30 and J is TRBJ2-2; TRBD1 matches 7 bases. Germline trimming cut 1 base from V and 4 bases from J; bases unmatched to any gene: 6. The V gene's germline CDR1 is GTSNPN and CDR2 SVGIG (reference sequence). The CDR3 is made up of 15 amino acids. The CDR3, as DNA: TGTGCCTGGAGTGCCGGGACAGTAGTCACCGGGGAGCTGTTTTTT. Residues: CAWSAGTVVTGELFF. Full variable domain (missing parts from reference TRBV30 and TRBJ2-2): SQTIHQWPATLVQPVGSPLSLECTVEGTSNPNLYWYRQAAGRGLQLLFYSVGIGQISSEVPQNLSASRPQDRQFILSSKKLLLSDSGFYLCAWSAGTVVTGELFFGEGSRLTVL.